Presented here are 23 T cell receptor beta chains from one specimen sequenced in a study of cytomegalovirus exposure and HLA in healthy donors. PCR primers comprised 60 Vbeta and 13 Jbeta primers. Using immunoSEQ multiplex PCR, the repertoire was profiled, and TCRdb retains in-frame clones only, with some absent. The profile covers about 86,000 clones, with over 70% appearing a single time and under 8.5% taken by the ten largest. Sequenced: PBMCs. These receptors all stem from a man between 60 and 75 years old in good health and CMV-seronegative.

This rearrangement joins TRBV30 to TRBJ2-7; 9 bases match TRBD2. The germline gives CDR1 GTSNPN, CDR2 SVGIG (reference sequence). V was pared by 3 bases and J by 0 bases, with 6 bases of the junction left unmatched. The length of the CDR3 is 15 residues. The CDR3 DNA reads as TGTGCCTGGAGGTCTCTAGCGGGGAGCTCCTACGAGCAGTACTTC. The encoded protein is CAWRSLAGSSYEQYF.

V and J are TRBV19 and TRBJ2-4; TRBD1 matches 8 bases. The CDR3 runs to 12 residues. Per germline, CDR1 LNHDA and CDR2 SQIVND (reference sequence). Trimming at V came to 4 bases and at J to 15 bases, leaving 8 bases not matched to a gene. The CDR3 sequence: CASSTSTGERYF. The CDR3 DNA is TGTGCCAGTAGTACCTCGACAGGGGAGAGGTACTTC.

The V and J genes are TRBV19 and TRBJ1-4; 10 bases fit TRBD1. The CDR3 contains 14 residues. Per germline, CDR1 LNHDA and CDR2 SQIVND (reference sequence). V lost 8 bases and J lost 7; bases outside the gene matches: 7. CDR3 bases: TGTGCCAGTGAGCGGGACAGGGGAGGTGAAAAACTGTTTTTT. This sequence encodes CASERDRGGEKLFF.

This clone was seen a few times. The chain uses TRBV18 and TRBJ2-7; D may be TRBD2 (5 bases). The CDR3 is made up of 16 amino acids. The V gene lost 0 bases and the J gene lost 6 bases, with 18 bases spanning the gap. Germline V CDR1 and CDR2: KGHSH, LQKENI. CDR3 residues: CASSPPVGVPAGEQYF. DNA of the CDR3: TGTGCCAGCTCACCACCGGTGGGAGTACCCGCCGGCGAGCAGTACTTC.

CDR3 DNA: TGTGCCAGCAGCCTTGGGGCCACTCAAGAGACCCAGTACTTC. This codes for CASSLGATQETQYF. The rearrangement joins TRBV11-2 to TRBJ2-5; a weak D match, TRBD1 (5 bases). The CDR3 has 14 residues. With 5 bases removed from V and 2 bases from J, the gap between germline ends came to 12 bases. From germline, CDR1 is SGHAT and CDR2 FQNNGV.

This chain joins TRBV6-5 and TRBJ2-3; tentative D call: TRBD2 (6 bases). Germline CDR1 reads MNHEY; CDR2 reads SVGAGI. V lost 2 bases and J lost 7, with 19 bases in between. The CDR3 is 16 amino acids. DNA of the CDR3: TGTGCCAGCAGTTACATGGGACGGTTGGGAGGAAATACGCAGTATTTT. Its translation is CASSYMGRLGGNTQYF.

This clone was seen only a few times. V gene TRBV9 combines with J gene TRBJ2-1; 8 nucleotides agree with TRBD2. The germline gives CDR1 SGDLS, CDR2 YYNGEE. V lost 3 bases and J lost 5; bases outside the gene matches: 10. There are 16 residues in the CDR3. DNA for the CDR3: TGTGCCAGCAGCGACGGCAGCGGGAGTCGAAACAATGAGCAGTTCTTC. Protein sequence: CASSDGSGSRNNEQFF.

A few counts support this clone. This chain links TRBV29-1 with TRBJ2-7; TRBD1 matches at 9 bases. Looked up from germline, CDR1 is SQVTM and CDR2 is ANQGSEA. V lost 7 bases, J lost 4 bases, and 11 bases stayed unmatched. CDR3 length: 14 residues. CDR3 coding DNA: TGCAGCGCTTCCACCGGGACAGGGTTTTACGAGCAGTACTTC. This translates into CSASTGTGFYEQYF.

V and J are TRBV7-2 and TRBJ1-4, with 9 positions matching TRBD1. This CDR3 is 19 amino acids long. J lost 2 bases, V lost 3 bases, and 13 bases had no gene match. Germline V gives CDR1 SGHTA, CDR2 FQGNSA. The CDR3 region has the DNA TGTGCCAGCAGCTTCCCCACCTTGGACAGGGGATCGACTAATGAAAAACTGTTTTTT. The encoded protein is CASSFPTLDRGSTNEKLFF.

The chain joins TRBV6-5 to TRBJ2-7; 7 bases agree with TRBD2. With 2 bases clipped from V and 4 bases from J, the junction kept 11 bases outside the gene matches. The CDR3 has 16 amino acids. Germline loops: CDR1 MNHEY, CDR2 SVGAGI. The CDR3 coding sequence is TGTGCCAGCAGTTACAATCCCCGGCTAGCGGCTTACGAGCAGTACTTC. This gives the protein CASSYNPRLAAYEQYF.

V is TRBV7-2 and J is TRBJ2-3, with D perhaps TRBD2 (6 bases). The length of the CDR3 is 15 residues. CDR1 SGHTA and CDR2 FQGNSA come from the germline V gene. The V end lost 3 bases, the J end lost 5 bases, and 15 bases lay between the germline ends. CDR3: CASSFRAGWEDTQYF. CDR3 coding DNA: TGTGCCAGCAGCTTCCGGGCGGGGTGGGAAGATACGCAGTATTTT.

The chain is built from TRBV29-1 and TRBJ2-1; D uncertain. V lost 2 bases to trimming and J lost 6 bases, with 8 bases between them. The CDR3 runs 12 residues. CDR1 and CDR2 from the germline V gene are SQVTM and ANQGSEA. CDR3 sequence: CSVEKPGNEQFF. CDR3 bases: TGCAGCGTTGAAAAGCCCGGCAATGAGCAGTTCTTC.

The chain links TRBV29-1 to TRBJ1-2; TRBD1 aligns across 8 bases. This CDR3 contains 14 residues. V shed 7 bases, J shed 1 base, and the junction held 8 bases outside the gene matches. In germline, CDR1 is SQVTM, CDR2 ANQGSEA. CDR3 sequence: CSGVTGGSNYGYTF. The DNA of the CDR3 is TGCAGCGGAGTTACAGGGGGGAGTAACTATGGCTACACCTTC.

The rearrangement links TRBV2 to TRBJ1-2; TRBD1 agrees at 7 bases. V lost 5 bases to trimming and J lost 0 bases; unmatched junction nucleotides: 3. The CDR3 is 14 amino acids. CDR1 is SNHLY, CDR2 FYNNEI, per germline. CDR3 DNA: TGTGCCAGCAGTCCGGGACAGACTAACTATGGCTACACCTTC. Its translation is CASSPGQTNYGYTF.

V and J are TRBV29-1 and TRBJ2-3; D not certain. V was trimmed by 3 bases and J by 2 bases, leaving 9 bases between them. Germline V gene data show CDR1 as SQVTM and CDR2 as ANQGSEA. The CDR3 has 13 residues. The CDR3 DNA reads as TGCAGCGTTGATATAGCTTTCACAGATACGCAGTATTTT. Protein product: CSVDIAFTDTQYF.

The rearrangement links TRBV30 to TRBJ1-2; weak D call: TRBD1 (6 bases). Trimming cost V 2 bases and J 7 bases, with 11 bases left between them. The CDR3 contains 12 residues. Germline V gives CDR1 GTSNPN, CDR2 SVGIG (reference sequence). The CDR3 DNA reads TGTGCCTGGAGTCCGACAGGCGCTGGCTACACCTTC. Translation: CAWSPTGAGYTF.

The chain combines TRBV6-6 with TRBJ1-4; 11 bases are a match to TRBD1. Unmatched junction bases numbered 4, after V lost 2 bases and J lost 8 bases. CDR1 is MNHNY, CDR2 SVGAGI, per germline (reference sequence). The CDR3 covers 15 residues. The CDR3 region has the DNA TGTGCCAGCAGTTACCAGGGACAGGGGGAAGAAAAACTGTTTTTT. It is translated as CASSYQGQGEEKLFF.

This clone has only a few counts. The chain employs TRBV2 and TRBJ1-5; D remains unclear. V lost 6 bases, J lost 5 bases, and 17 bases lay in between. CDR1 is SNHLY and CDR2 is FYNNEI in the germline V gene. The CDR3 length is 15 residues. The CDR3 protein is CASSERGSSYQPQHF. In DNA, the CDR3 is TGTGCCAGCAGCGAACGAGGGTCTTCTTATCAGCCCCAGCATTTT. The variable domain in full, with the rest retrieved from reference TRBV2 and TRBJ1-5, is EPEVTQTPSHQVTQMGQEVILRCVPISNHLYFYWYRQILGQKVEFLVSFYNNEISEKSEIFDDQFSVERPDGSNFTLKIRSTKLEDSAMYFCASSERGSSYQPQHFGDGTRLSIL.

This clone has a single count. The rearrangement joins TRBV27 to TRBJ2-1, with D perhaps matching TRBD2 (7 bases). Germline CDR1 MNHEY, CDR2 SMNVEV (reference sequence). CDR3 length equals 16 residues. Trimming shortened V by 7 bases and J by 6 bases, and 22 bases separated the two germline ends. The chain's CDR3 is CASTPKHREGRNEQFF. As DNA, the CDR3 is TGTGCCAGCACCCCCAAACACAGGGAGGGGCGCAATGAGCAGTTCTTC.

The V call is TRBV6-5, the J call TRBJ2-1; D is perhaps TRBD2 (5 bases). The CDR3 is 13 residues long. The germline V gene has CDR1 MNHEY and CDR2 SVGAGI. V was trimmed by 6 bases and J by 5 bases, leaving 11 bases between them. The CDR3 here is CASRLDWNNEQFF. DNA for the CDR3: TGTGCCAGCAGACTAGATTGGAACAATGAGCAGTTCTTC.

This clone was observed a few times. This chain joins TRBV2 and TRBJ2-3, with 7 bases identical to TRBD2. The J segment lost 7 bases and the V segment lost 1 base, leaving 5 bases of the junction unmatched. The CDR3 runs to 14 residues. CDR1 SNHLY and CDR2 FYNNEI come from the germline V gene. This chain's CDR3 is CASSEGTRSYTQYF. CDR3 DNA sequence: TGTGCCAGCAGTGAAGGGACTAGAAGCTATACGCAGTATTTT.

This clone turned up a few times. The CDR3 loop reads CASSASGELFF. In DNA, the CDR3 is TGTGCCAGCAGCGCGTCCGGGGAGCTGTTTTTT. This sequence joins TRBV9 and TRBJ2-2, with no clear D. The V gene lost 3 bases and the J gene lost 6 bases, with 3 bases spanning the gap. Germline V gene sequence: CDR1 SGDLS, CDR2 YYNGEE. This CDR3 is 11 amino acids long. Full variable domain (rest looked up from reference TRBV9 and TRBJ2-2): DSGVTQTPKHLITATGQRVTLRCSPRSGDLSVYWYQQSLDQGLQFLIQYYNGEERAKGNILERFSAQQFPDLHSELNLSSLELGDSALYFCASSASGELFFGEGSRLTVL.

The chain links TRBV5-4 to TRBJ2-7, with TRBD2 identical over 12 bases. V lost 2 bases to trimming and J lost 3 bases; unmatched junction nucleotides: 3. Germline V gives CDR1 SGHNT, CDR2 YYREEE (reference sequence). This CDR3 is built from 15 residues. This chain's CDR3 is CASSLGLAGIYEQYF. CDR3 coding DNA: TGTGCCAGCAGCTTAGGACTAGCGGGAATCTACGAGCAGTACTTC. Full variable domain (missing parts from reference TRBV5-4 and TRBJ2-7): ETGVTQSPTHLIKTRGQQVTLRCSSQSGHNTVSWYQQALGQGPQFIFQYYREEENGRGNFPPRFSGLQFPNYSSELNVNALELDDSALYLCASSLGLAGIYEQYFGPGTRLTVT.